Listed below are T cell receptor beta chains from one sample, sequenced in a study of blood T cell repertoires in COVID-19. Repertoires were generated with immunoSEQ multiplex PCR, while TCRdb's copy carries only in-frame clones and drops some. The sample holds roughly 160,000 clones, around 80% seen once. Sequencing was done on a sample of PBMCs or T cells enriched from blood (not recorded which). All receptors come from an older woman who had recovered from COVID-19. Each CDR3 is given with its conserved first and last residue.

J gene: TRBJ2-7
CDR3 length: 14
V gene: TRBV7-9
CDR3 protein: CASSLALAGNEQYF

J gene: TRBJ1-2
CDR3 length: 12
V gene: TRBV5-1
CDR3 protein: CASSFLDNGYTF

J gene: TRBJ2-1
CDR3 length: 14
V gene: TRBV24-1
CDR3 protein: CATSAPGSYNEQFF

J gene: TRBJ1-5
CDR3 length: 15
V gene: TRBV6-1
CDR3 protein: CASRRQELSNQPQHF

J gene: TRBJ2-2
CDR3 length: 15
V gene: TRBV9
CDR3 protein: CASSVGGVSTGELFF

J gene: TRBJ2-3
CDR3 length: 12
V gene: TRBV2
CDR3 protein: CATPQGADTQYF

J gene: TRBJ2-7
CDR3 length: 13
V gene: TRBV5-4
CDR3 protein: CASSFSGAYEQYF

J gene: TRBJ1-5
CDR3 length: 14
V gene: TRBV2
CDR3 protein: CASIGDSSAQPQHF

J gene: TRBJ2-5
CDR3 length: 14
V gene: TRBV7-9
CDR3 protein: CASSLASGGKTQYF

J gene: TRBJ2-7
CDR3 length: 15
V gene: TRBV18
CDR3 protein: CASSPDNGQSYEQYF

J gene: TRBJ1-6
CDR3 length: 16
V gene: TRBV13
CDR3 protein: CASSLGSGTDNSPLHF

J gene: TRBJ1-5
CDR3 length: 14
V gene: TRBV5-8
CDR3 protein: CASSLVQGQQPQHF

J gene: TRBJ2-3
CDR3 length: 16
V gene: TRBV13
CDR3 protein: CASSEGLNAFTDTQYF

J gene: TRBJ1-3
CDR3 length: 14
V gene: TRBV10-3
CDR3 protein: CASQGQGSGNTIYF

J gene: TRBJ1-6
CDR3 length: 17
V gene: TRBV3-1/TRBV3-2
CDR3 protein: CASSQGGHRGWNSPLHF

J gene: TRBJ1-2
CDR3 length: 15
V gene: TRBV6-4
CDR3 protein: CASSDSSTGLYGYTF

J gene: TRBJ1-2
CDR3 length: 13
V gene: TRBV15
CDR3 protein: CATSRVGAEGYTF

J gene: TRBJ1-1
CDR3 length: 14
V gene: TRBV24-1
CDR3 protein: CATSDLDRNTEAFF

J gene: TRBJ1-1
CDR3 length: 15
V gene: TRBV4-2
CDR3 protein: CASSQEFGRGTEAFF

J gene: TRBJ2-1
CDR3 length: 16
V gene: TRBV7-9
CDR3 protein: CASSLPEAGEGYEQFF

J gene: TRBJ2-7
CDR3 length: 15
V gene: TRBV18
CDR3 protein: CASSPSIGEVHEQYF

J gene: TRBJ2-2
CDR3 length: 12
V gene: TRBV6-5
CDR3 protein: CASRGYGGELFF

J gene: TRBJ1-5
CDR3 length: 15
V gene: TRBV21-1
CDR3 protein: CASSKARQVGQPQHF

J gene: TRBJ1-1
CDR3 length: 12
V gene: TRBV2
CDR3 protein: CASRERTTEAFF

J gene: TRBJ1-6
CDR3 length: 14
V gene: TRBV27
CDR3 protein: CASSLRQYNSPLHF

J gene: TRBJ1-1
CDR3 length: 17
V gene: TRBV2
CDR3 protein: CASRSTGTLPSNTEAFF

J gene: TRBJ2-7
CDR3 length: 14
V gene: TRBV18
CDR3 protein: CASSPGGLGYEQYF

J gene: TRBJ1-2
CDR3 length: 15
V gene: TRBV24-1
CDR3 protein: CATSDSGQGNYGYTF

J gene: TRBJ1-4
CDR3 length: 15
V gene: TRBV30
CDR3 protein: CAWSVGGTGNEKLFF

J gene: TRBJ2-3
CDR3 length: 12
V gene: TRBV10-2
CDR3 protein: CASSDLWDTQYF

J gene: TRBJ1-6
CDR3 length: 11
V gene: TRBV18
CDR3 protein: CASSQGALLHF

J gene: TRBJ2-3
CDR3 length: 15
V gene: TRBV2
CDR3 protein: CASRGLAGGTDTQYF

J gene: TRBJ1-6
CDR3 length: 13
V gene: TRBV19
CDR3 protein: CASRAGVNSPLHF

J gene: TRBJ1-5
CDR3 length: 15
V gene: TRBV5-1
CDR3 protein: CASSFSGDSNQPQHF

J gene: TRBJ2-3
CDR3 length: 13
V gene: TRBV5-6
CDR3 protein: CASSWGATDTQYF

J gene: TRBJ2-3
CDR3 length: 16
V gene: TRBV5-6
CDR3 protein: CASSSLAGGYTDTQYF

J gene: TRBJ2-3
CDR3 length: 14
V gene: TRBV3-1/TRBV3-2
CDR3 protein: CASSRGDTTDTQYF

J gene: TRBJ1-3
CDR3 length: 14
V gene: TRBV5-1
CDR3 protein: CASSLGTGGNTIYF

J gene: TRBJ1-1
CDR3 length: 15
V gene: TRBV25-1
CDR3 protein: CASSEDVGGGTEAFF

J gene: TRBJ2-2
CDR3 length: 15
V gene: TRBV2
CDR3 protein: CASSDMWANAGELFF

J gene: TRBJ1-1
CDR3 length: 12
V gene: TRBV7-2
CDR3 protein: CASSFPGDKAFF

J gene: TRBJ1-3
CDR3 length: 15
V gene: TRBV18
CDR3 protein: CASSTGQGPGNTIYF

J gene: TRBJ2-1
CDR3 length: 14
V gene: TRBV5-1
CDR3 protein: CASSFRQGYNEQFF

J gene: TRBJ1-1
CDR3 length: 15
V gene: TRBV3-1/TRBV3-2
CDR3 protein: CASTSSRQGNTEAFF

J gene: TRBJ2-1
CDR3 length: 15
V gene: TRBV29-1
CDR3 protein: CSVVGLAGGRDEQFF

J gene: TRBJ1-2
CDR3 length: 13
V gene: TRBV6-6
CDR3 protein: CASSPGDIYGYTF

J gene: TRBJ1-6
CDR3 length: 14
V gene: TRBV19
CDR3 protein: CASSPGREGSPLHF